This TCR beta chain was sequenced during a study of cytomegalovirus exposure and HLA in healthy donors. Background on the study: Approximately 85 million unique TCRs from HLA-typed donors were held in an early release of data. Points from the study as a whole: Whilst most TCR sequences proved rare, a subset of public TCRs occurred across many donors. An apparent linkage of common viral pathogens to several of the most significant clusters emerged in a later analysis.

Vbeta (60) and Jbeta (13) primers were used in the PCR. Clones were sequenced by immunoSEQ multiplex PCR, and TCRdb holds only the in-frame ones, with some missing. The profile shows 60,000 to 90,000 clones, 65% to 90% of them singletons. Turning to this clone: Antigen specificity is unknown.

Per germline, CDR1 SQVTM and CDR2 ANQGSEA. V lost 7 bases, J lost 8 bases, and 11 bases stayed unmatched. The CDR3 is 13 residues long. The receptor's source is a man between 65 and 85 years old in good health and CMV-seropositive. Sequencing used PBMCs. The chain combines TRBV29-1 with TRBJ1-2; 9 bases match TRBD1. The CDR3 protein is CSAQSQGAQGYTF. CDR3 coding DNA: TGCAGCGCACAATCACAGGGGGCGCAGGGCTACACCTTC.